In this sample, the clone carrying this T cell receptor beta chain turned up once. The sample comes from a study of cytomegalovirus exposure and HLA in healthy donors. PCR employed 60 Vbeta and 13 Jbeta primers. Only in-frame clones appear in the TCRdb table, and some are missing; sequencing was by immunoSEQ multiplex PCR. The table lists tens of thousands of clones, roughly three quarters of them singletons. CDR3 size: 16 residues. V lost 5 bases, J lost 4 bases, and 18 bases lay in between. The germline V gene has CDR1 SEHNR and CDR2 FQNEAQ (reference sequence). Specimen: PBMCs. The chain joins TRBV7-9 to TRBJ2-1; D not certain. The receptor was derived from a woman between 45 and 60 years old in good health and CMV-seropositive. The CDR3 DNA sequence: TGTGCCAGCAGCCCCCCTATGAGCTTGTCTTACAATGAGCAGTTCTTC. The encoded protein is CASSPPMSLSYNEQFF.